These 31 T cell receptor beta chains originate from one sample sequenced in a study of vaccination effects on CD4 cells after COVID-19. The method was immunoSEQ multiplex PCR; TCRdb's version includes in-frame clones alone and lacks a portion of them. The sample contains more than 30,000 clones, roughly 70% of which appear only once. Their recognized antigens are unknown. Having been cultured for around ten days, the cells underwent CD4+ T cell isolation. The sample here was CD4+ T cells from PBMCs cultured without peptide, taken before COVID-19 vaccination. The receptors were gathered from a human donor who received a COVID-19 vaccine.

The chain couples TRBV24-1 to TRBJ2-7; 9 positions match TRBD1. Germline CDR1 KGHDR, CDR2 SFDVKD. The CDR3 extends over 15 amino acids. J gave up 7 bases and V 3 bases, and 9 bases lay outside the gene matches. The DNA for the CDR3 is TGTGCCACCAGTGATAGCCGGGACAGGGATGGGGAGCAGTACTTC. Translation gives CATSDSRDRDGEQYF.

The chain uses TRBV3-1 (or the pseudogene TRBV3-2) and TRBJ2-7, with D tentatively TRBD1 (6 bases). Germline V gene lookup returns CDR1 LGHDT and CDR2 YNNKEL (reference sequence). V dropped 4 bases and J dropped 2 bases, with 9 bases sitting between them. The CDR3 sequence is 13 residues long. The CDR3: CASSRTETYEQYF. The CDR3 DNA reads as TGTGCCAGCAGCCGGACAGAGACCTACGAGCAGTACTTC.

This clone was seen just once. The V call is TRBV19, the J call TRBJ2-2; a possible D gene is TRBD1 (5 bases). CDR1 is LNHDA and CDR2 is SQIVND in the germline V gene (reference sequence). Trimming cost V 6 bases and J 4 bases, with 18 bases left between them. The CDR3 is made up of 16 amino acids. The CDR3 DNA sequence: TGTGCCAGTAGCAAAACAGGCCTCTTCTCCACCGGGGAGCTGTTTTTT. It translates to CASSKTGLFSTGELFF.

The rearrangement uses TRBV19 and TRBJ1-6; D may be TRBD1 (5 bases). V was pared by 4 bases and J by 10 bases, with 17 bases between. Per the germline V gene, CDR1 is LNHDA and CDR2 is SQIVND (reference sequence). The CDR3 runs 15 residues. CDR3 amino acids: CASSTTLGAASPLHF. CDR3 nucleotide sequence: TGTGCCAGTAGTACCACCCTCGGGGCTGCATCACCCCTCCACTTT.

J is TRBJ1-6 and V is TRBV18; D is uncertain. Deletions cut 3 bases from V and 7 bases from J, with 7 bases between. Germline-derived CDR1 and CDR2 are KGHSH and LQKENI. This CDR3 has 13 residues. The DNA for the CDR3 is TGTGCCAGCTCACCCGGCGGAAATTCACCCCTCCACTTT. Its translation: CASSPGGNSPLHF. Full variable domain (remainder filled in from reference TRBV18 and TRBJ1-6): NAGVMQNPRHLVRRRGQEARLRCSPMKGHSHVYWYRQLPEEGLKFMVYLQKENIIDESGMPKERFSAEFPKEGPSILRIQQVVRGDSAAYFCASSPGGNSPLHFGNGTRLTVT.

This chain links TRBV6-4 with TRBJ1-1; perhaps TRBD1 as D (6 bases). The CDR3 has 15 amino acids. Trimming removed 0 bases at V and 11 bases at J, with 19 bases between. From germline, CDR1 is MRHNA and CDR2 SNTAGT. In nucleotides, the CDR3 is TGTGCCAGCAGTGACTCCACAGGGCGCCTATCGAGGGCTTTCTTT. Protein sequence: CASSDSTGRLSRAFF.

The chain recombines TRBV18 with TRBJ1-1; no clear D. Germline CDR1 and CDR2: KGHSH and LQKENI. V shed 1 base and J shed 3 bases, with 12 bases lying between them. The CDR3 has 15 amino acids. CDR3 DNA sequence: TGTGCCAGCTCACCACGAGGGAATGAGGACACTGAAGCTTTCTTT. This sequence encodes CASSPRGNEDTEAFF.

CDR3 sequence (DNA): TGTGCCAGCAGCTTAGCGTCGGGGACTTACTCCTACGAGCAGTACTTC. Translating it yields CASSLASGTYSYEQYF. The chain employs TRBV7-9 and TRBJ2-7; weak D call: TRBD2 (6 bases). The V end lost 0 bases, the J end lost 0 bases, and 12 bases lay between the germline ends. This CDR3 has 16 amino acids. CDR1 and CDR2 from the germline V gene are SEHNR and FQNEAQ (reference sequence).

CDR3 protein: CASSPQGVEESGANVLTF. CDR3 nucleotide sequence: TGTGCCAGCAGTCCACAGGGAGTTGAAGAGTCTGGGGCCAACGTCCTGACTTTC. The chain combines TRBV27 with TRBJ2-6, with D perhaps TRBD1 (6 bases). The V and J ends lost 5 bases and 1 base respectively, with 18 bases between them. The CDR3 sequence is 18 residues long. The germline gives CDR1 MNHEY, CDR2 SMNVEV (reference sequence). Variable domain in full (rest from reference TRBV27 and TRBJ2-6): EAQVTQNPRYLITVTGKKLTVTCSQNMNHEYMSWYRQDPGLGLRQIYYSMNVEVTDKGDVPEGYKVSRKEKRNFPLILESPSPNQTSLYFCASSPQGVEESGANVLTFGAGSRLTVL.

V is TRBV7-8 and J is TRBJ2-1; TRBD1 matches 9 bases. The length of the CDR3 is 15 residues. V shed 5 bases and J 4 bases; nucleotides not matched to a gene: 6. The V gene's germline CDR1 is SGHVS and CDR2 FQNEAQ. The CDR3 sequence: CASSRGTGLYNEQFF. The DNA for the CDR3 is TGTGCCAGCAGCCGAGGGACAGGGTTATACAATGAGCAGTTCTTC.

V usage is TRBV27 and J usage is TRBJ1-3; the D gene is possibly TRBD1 (6 bases). V was cut by 8 bases and J by 0 bases, with 14 bases left in between. The CDR3 sequence is 15 residues long. CDR1 and CDR2 (germline): MNHEY, SMNVEV (reference sequence). CDR3 amino acids: CASRTEGLSGNTIYF. The CDR3 coding sequence is TGTGCCAGCCGGACAGAAGGCCTCTCTGGAAACACCATATATTTT.

The chain has TRBV5-1 and TRBJ1-4, with 9 positions matching TRBD1. The CDR3 covers 14 residues. The V gene's germline CDR1 is SGHRS and CDR2 YFSETQ. The trim removed 5 bases at V and 8 bases at J, leaving 7 bases unmatched. CDR3 sequence reads: CASRQGAAGEKLFF. The CDR3 coding sequence is TGCGCCAGCAGACAGGGGGCAGCAGGGGAAAAACTGTTTTTT.

V is TRBV5-5 and J is TRBJ2-7; 14 nucleotides line up with TRBD2. Germline CDR1 and CDR2: SGHKS and YYEKEE (reference sequence). Unmatched junction bases numbered 6, after V lost 4 bases and J lost 3 bases. The CDR3 sequence is 16 residues long. Here the CDR3 reads CASSLGTSGRNYEQYF. The CDR3 nucleotides are TGTGCCAGCAGCCTCGGGACTAGCGGGAGAAACTACGAGCAGTACTTC.

This clone occurred a few times. CDR3 nucleotides: TGCGCCAGCAGCGAGGGGACATTGTCATATGGCTACACCTTC. This codes for CASSEGTLSYGYTF. The gene calls are TRBV5-1 and TRBJ1-2; maybe TRBD1 (6 bases). Trimming removed 4 bases from V and 5 bases from J, with 15 bases in between. The CDR3 contains 14 residues. Germline values: CDR1 SGHRS, CDR2 YFSETQ.

This chain joins TRBV11-2 and TRBJ2-3, with no clear D. V shed 0 bases and J shed 4 bases, with 8 bases lying between them. The CDR3 is made up of 14 amino acids. The germline CDR1 and CDR2 sequences are SGHAT and FQNNGV. CDR3: CASSLDYGSDTQYF. CDR3 nucleotide sequence: TGTGCCAGCAGCTTAGACTACGGCTCAGATACGCAGTATTTT.

V gene TRBV18 combines with J gene TRBJ2-2, with D unresolved. Germline CDR1 is KGHSH and CDR2 is LQKENI. Trimming removed 1 base from V and 1 base from J, with 1 base in between. CDR3 size: 13 residues. CDR3 in amino acids: CASSPQNTGELFF. The CDR3 coding sequence is TGTGCCAGCTCACCACAGAACACCGGGGAGCTGTTTTTT.

Here the CDR3 reads CASGLTSGNPSSYEQYF. The CDR3 region has the DNA TGTGCTAGTGGTTTGACTAGCGGGAACCCCTCCTCCTACGAGCAGTACTTC. The J gene is TRBJ2-7, the V gene TRBV12-5; 10 positions match TRBD2. This CDR3 is built from 17 residues. The junction had 7 bases not matched to a gene; V was cut back by 2 bases and J by 0 bases. Germline V gives CDR1 LGHNT, CDR2 FRNRAP.

The chain joins TRBV6-5 to TRBJ2-7; the match to TRBD1 covers 8 bases. The germline V gene has CDR1 MNHEY and CDR2 SVGAGI. V dropped 6 bases and J dropped 0; count of bases not matched to a gene: 4. The CDR3 length is 14 residues. CDR3 sequence (DNA): TGTGCCAGCAGAATGGACAGGGCCTCCTACGAGCAGTACTTC. Protein sequence: CASRMDRASYEQYF.

The DNA for the CDR3 is TGTGCCAGCAACCTTAGCAATCAGCCCCAGCATTTT. Translated: CASNLSNQPQHF. The chain uses TRBV6-5 and TRBJ1-5; D ambiguous. This CDR3 comprises 12 residues. Trimming took off 7 bases at V and 0 bases at J, with 4 bases between the two ends. Germline assignment: CDR1 MNHEY and CDR2 SVGAGI.

This chain's CDR3 is CASSQELRETQYF. CDR3 bases: TGTGCCAGCAGCCAAGAGCTGAGGGAGACCCAGTACTTC. The rearrangement uses TRBV4-2 and TRBJ2-5; D is uncertain. The CDR3 contains 13 residues. V gave up 0 bases and J gave up 5 bases, with 7 bases separating them. CDR1 is LGHNA and CDR2 is YNFKEQ in the germline V gene.

The J gene is TRBJ1-3, the V gene TRBV10-3; possible D gene TRBD1, 6 bases. Trimming removed 4 bases from V and 2 bases from J, with 15 bases in between. Per the germline V gene, CDR1 is ENHRY and CDR2 is SYGVKD. The length of the CDR3 is 16 residues. CDR3 nucleotide sequence: TGTGCCATCAGTGCCCACTTACAGGGAGCTGGAAACACCATATATTTT. Residues: CAISAHLQGAGNTIYF.

In its sample, this clone was seen a few times. The rearrangement links TRBV11-2 to TRBJ1-1; D uncertain. Between the trimmed V and J ends, which lost 1 base and 6 bases, there was a span of 9 bases. CDR1 SGHAT and CDR2 FQNNGV come from the germline V gene. The CDR3 loop spans 13 amino acids. This chain's CDR3 is CASSLGMDPEAFF. The DNA of the CDR3 is TGTGCCAGCAGCTTAGGGATGGATCCTGAAGCTTTCTTT.

The genes are TRBV11-2 and TRBJ2-7, with 7 nucleotides matching TRBD1. V shed 4 bases, J shed 5 bases, and the junction held 5 bases outside the gene matches. CDR1 and CDR2 (germline): SGHAT, FQNNGV. This CDR3 comprises 13 residues. The CDR3 nucleotides read TGTGCCAGCAGCTATAACAGGGGCAACGAGCAGTACTTC. This codes for CASSYNRGNEQYF.

The chain joins TRBV6-5 to TRBJ1-6; D ambiguous. The CDR3 contains 12 residues. V dropped 5 bases and J dropped 8 bases, with 7 bases sitting between them. Germline-derived CDR1 and CDR2 are MNHEY and SVGAGI. The CDR3 is CASSPTYSPLHF. CDR3 coding DNA: TGTGCCAGCAGTCCGACATATTCACCCCTCCACTTT.

The chain combines TRBV2 with TRBJ1-5; 7 nucleotides agree with TRBD1. V lost 6 bases to trimming and J lost 0 bases; unmatched junction nucleotides: 5. Germline-derived CDR1 and CDR2 are SNHLY and FYNNEI. CDR3 length: 15 amino acids. Here the CDR3 reads CASRPGTVSNQPQHF. CDR3 DNA: TGTGCCAGCAGACCCGGGACAGTTAGCAATCAGCCCCAGCATTTT. Full variable domain (outside the CDR3, taken from reference TRBV2 and TRBJ1-5): EPEVTQTPSHQVTQMGQEVILRCVPISNHLYFYWYRQILGQKVEFLVSFYNNEISEKSEIFDDQFSVERPDGSNFTLKIRSTKLEDSAMYFCASRPGTVSNQPQHFGDGTRLSIL.

The chain employs TRBV10-1 and TRBJ1-1; D possibly corresponds to TRBD1 (6 bases). CDR3 length: 13 residues. The ends were cut back, 4 bases at V and 4 bases at J, with 10 bases in the middle. The germline V gene has CDR1 WNHNN and CDR2 SYGVQD (reference sequence). The CDR3, as DNA: TGCGCCAGCAGTGCCGGGGGCTCCACTGAAGCTTTCTTT. This encodes CASSAGGSTEAFF.

This clone was observed once. V usage is TRBV2 and J usage is TRBJ2-4, with 7 bases aligning to TRBD2. Trimming cost V 6 bases and J 12 bases; bases outside gene matches: 5. The CDR3 covers 11 residues. Germline V gene lookup returns CDR1 SNHLY and CDR2 FYNNEI. The CDR3 sequence is CASSPGGPQYF. The DNA for the CDR3 is TGTGCCAGCAGCCCGGGAGGTCCTCAGTACTTC.

The chain uses TRBV2 and TRBJ2-1, with TRBD2 identical over 11 bases. The CDR3 runs to 15 residues. The germline CDR1 and CDR2 sequences are SNHLY and FYNNEI. J gave up 3 bases and V 6 bases, and 4 bases lay outside the gene matches. The CDR3 sequence is CASRVTSGGYNEQFF. The CDR3 region has the DNA TGTGCCAGCAGGGTTACTAGCGGGGGCTACAATGAGCAGTTCTTC.

The chain carries TRBV7-9 and TRBJ2-7, with D unclear. The CDR3 runs 19 residues. V was shortened by 6 bases and J by 1 base, with 28 bases between the two germline ends. Looked up from germline, CDR1 is SEHNR and CDR2 is FQNEAQ (reference sequence). The chain's CDR3 is CASRRGVYGPVEVSYEQYF. The CDR3 region has the DNA TGTGCCAGCAGACGCGGTGTCTATGGGCCTGTTGAAGTTTCCTACGAGCAGTACTTC. Variable domain in full (rest from reference TRBV7-9 and TRBJ2-7): DTGVSQNPRHKITKRGQNVTFRCDPISEHNRLYWYRQTLGQGPEFLTYFQNEAQLEKSRLLSDRFSAERPKGSFSTLEIQRTEQGDSAMYLCASRRGVYGPVEVSYEQYFGPGTRLTVT.

The chain recombines TRBV4-2 with TRBJ1-3; 7 nucleotides align to TRBD1. V shed 3 bases, J shed 0 bases, and the junction held 8 bases outside the gene matches. Germline loops: CDR1 LGHNA, CDR2 YNFKEQ. The CDR3 length is 17 residues. CDR3 sequence reads: CASSQQTGTISGNTIYF. The DNA for the CDR3 is TGTGCCAGCAGCCAGCAGACAGGGACAATCTCTGGAAACACCATATATTTT.

The rearrangement uses TRBV6-5 and TRBJ2-7; no clear D. Per germline, CDR1 MNHEY and CDR2 SVGAGI. The CDR3 has 16 amino acids. Trimming stripped 2 bases from V and 1 base from J, with 15 bases between. CDR3 sequence reads: CASSYVGSGGSYEQYF. DNA of the CDR3: TGTGCCAGCAGTTACGTGGGTTCCGGTGGGTCCTACGAGCAGTACTTC.